The 21 T cell receptor beta chains presented below share a single source sample, sequenced in a study of T cell repertoires in cytomegalovirus infection. Each CDR3 protein gets one entry after TCRdb re-called the reads with MiXCR. This repertoire shows about 340,000 distinct CDR3 sequences, 25% to 30% found once; its top ten account for roughly 20%. The antigens of these receptors remain unknown. Sequences were derived from cultured PBMCs, sampled from culture after CMV antigen stimulation. Receptor source: a human donor in good health (CMV status not recorded). Some clones in this sample may be carry-over from other donors' samples.

The rearrangement links TRBV28 to TRBJ1-1; 8 bases fit TRBD1. CDR3 length: 15 amino acids. CDR1 and CDR2 from the germline V gene are MDHEN and SYDVKM. J gave up 1 base and V 5 bases, and 6 bases lay outside the gene matches. The CDR3 nucleotides are TGTGCCAGCAGTACACGGGACAGGACGAACACTGAAGCTTTCTTT. This translates into CASSTRDRTNTEAFF.

This clonotype was recorded many times. The gene calls are TRBV6-1 and TRBJ1-1, with TRBD1 identical over 10 bases. The CDR3 is 15 amino acids. From germline, CDR1 is MNHNS and CDR2 SASEGT. V trimming: 6 bases; J trimming: 4 bases; junction bases outside the gene matches: 8. In nucleotides, the CDR3 is TGTGCCAGCAGCGACGGACAGGGGGGAAGCACTGAAGCTTTCTTT. Translating it yields CASSDGQGGSTEAFF.

The chain uses TRBV7-9 and TRBJ2-5; 9 bases are a match to TRBD1. The V segment lost 3 bases and the J segment 1 base; nucleotides outside the gene matches: 3. The germline CDR1 and CDR2 sequences are SEHNR and FQNEAQ (reference sequence). The CDR3 length is 15 residues. The CDR3 nucleotides are TGTGCCAGCAGCTTCGGGACAGGGATCCAAGAGACCCAGTACTTC. Translating it yields CASSFGTGIQETQYF.

This clonotype was picked up many times. The gene calls are TRBV7-2 and TRBJ2-4; D is perhaps TRBD1 (6 bases). The CDR3 runs to 14 residues. Germline V gene sequence: CDR1 SGHTA, CDR2 FQGNSA. V lost 3 bases to trimming and J lost 12 bases, with 18 bases between them. The CDR3 DNA reads TGTGCCAGCAGCTTGTCTAGGACAGCCCGGCGTCAGTACTTC. It is translated as CASSLSRTARRQYF.

The chain uses TRBV7-4 and TRBJ1-2; 8 bases are shared with TRBD1. Germline lookup yields CDR1 SGHVT and CDR2 SQSDAQ. Trimming took 4 bases from V and 4 from J; bases not matched to a gene: 11. The CDR3 runs 16 residues. CDR3 sequence reads: CASSSPSNGQGYGYTF. In DNA, the CDR3 is TGTGCCAGCAGCTCGCCGTCCAATGGACAGGGCTATGGCTACACCTTC.

This clonotype has a handful of counts. The rearrangement joins TRBV27 to TRBJ2-2; D is possibly TRBD1 (6 bases). This CDR3 comprises 16 residues. Germline CDR1 MNHEY, CDR2 SMNVEV (reference sequence). The V end lost 3 bases, the J end lost 5 bases, and 16 bases lay between the germline ends. The CDR3 coding sequence is TGTGCCAGCAGTTTCTCGTCAGGGGAGAAGACCGGGGAGCTGTTTTTT. It yields the protein CASSFSSGEKTGELFF.

The rearrangement links TRBV12-3 or TRBV12-4 to TRBJ2-5; 8 bases line up with TRBD1. V was clipped by 2 bases and J by 1 base; unmatched bases: 0. The CDR3 loop spans 14 amino acids. The CDR3 DNA reads TGTGCCAGCAGTTTACAGGGGGCCCAAGAGACCCAGTACTTC. The encoded protein is CASSLQGAQETQYF.

The chain couples TRBV24-1 to TRBJ2-3; TRBD2 matches 11 bases. Germline CDR1 KGHDR, CDR2 SFDVKD. J lost 1 base, V lost 4 bases, and 3 bases had no gene match. This CDR3 is 16 amino acids long. CDR3 region: CATSDSGLAGTDTQYF. The CDR3 region has the DNA TGTGCCACCAGTGACTCGGGACTAGCGGGCACAGATACGCAGTATTTT.

This clonotype was observed a few times. This chain connects TRBV3-1 to TRBJ2-2; 9 bases line up with TRBD2. The junction had 6 bases not matched to a gene; V was cut back by 6 bases and J by 7 bases. The CDR3 has 14 amino acids. The V gene's germline CDR1 is LGHDT and CDR2 YNNKEL (reference sequence). The CDR3 protein is CASRGLAASGELFF. The CDR3 DNA sequence: TGTGCCAGCAGGGGACTAGCTGCGAGCGGGGAGCTGTTTTTT.

This chain joins TRBV11-2 and TRBJ2-7; maybe TRBD2 (5 bases). The V gene's germline CDR1 is SGHAT and CDR2 FQNNGV. The CDR3 is 14 amino acids. Trimming took off 3 bases at V and 6 bases at J, with 15 bases between the two ends. CDR3 nucleotides: TGTGCCAGCAGCTTCCTCGGACTCGGTGGCGAGCAGTACTTC. Translated, it gives CASSFLGLGGEQYF. Together with reference TRBV11-2 and TRBJ2-7, the CDR3 gives the full variable domain: EAGVAQSPRYKIIEKRQSVAFWCNPISGHATLYWYQQILGQGPKLLIQFQNNGVVDDSQLPKDRFSAERLKGVDSTLKIQPAKLEDSAVYLCASSFLGLGGEQYFGPGTRLTVT.

This sequence joins TRBV12-3 or TRBV12-4 and TRBJ1-1, with D unclear. The V end lost 1 base, the J end lost 4 bases, and 10 bases lay between the germline ends. The CDR3 extends over 14 amino acids. CDR3 amino acids: CASSLDFGSTEAFF. The CDR3 region has the DNA TGTGCCAGCAGTTTAGACTTTGGAAGCACTGAAGCTTTCTTT.

This clonotype was detected only a few times. The V gene is TRBV7-3, the J gene TRBJ2-1, with 7 nucleotides matching TRBD2. The CDR3 has 16 residues. The V gene end was trimmed by 0 bases and the J gene end by 6 bases; junction bases not matched to a gene: 8. Germline CDR1 reads SGHTA; CDR2 reads FQGTGA. Here the CDR3 reads CASSLTPGGWSNEQFF. Written as DNA, the CDR3 is TGTGCCAGCAGCTTAACCCCGGGGGGTTGGAGCAATGAGCAGTTCTTC.

V gene TRBV10-3 combines with J gene TRBJ2-1; 9 nucleotides align to TRBD1. The CDR3 has 14 residues. From germline, CDR1 is ENHRY and CDR2 SYGVKD. V shed 7 bases and J 5 bases; nucleotides not matched to a gene: 6. The CDR3 sequence is CAITVGQGNNEQFF. The CDR3 coding sequence is TGTGCCATCACCGTGGGACAGGGAAACAATGAGCAGTTCTTC.

This clonotype was counted only a few times. V gene TRBV7-2 combines with J gene TRBJ1-2, with D unresolved. CDR1 and CDR2 (germline): SGHTA, FQGNSA. This CDR3 has 15 residues. V lost 1 base to trimming and J lost 4 bases, with 13 bases between them. The CDR3 DNA reads TGTGCCAGCAGCTTAGAGGCTACGTTGAGCTATGGCTACACCTTC. Its translation is CASSLEATLSYGYTF. The variable domain in full, completed from reference TRBV7-2 and TRBJ1-2, reads GAGVSQSPSNKVTEKGKDVELRCDPISGHTALYWYRQSLGQGLEFLIYFQGNSAPDKSGLPSDRFSAERTGGSVSTLTIQRTQQEDSAVYLCASSLEATLSYGYTFGSGTRLTVV.

The chain combines TRBV10-3 with TRBJ1-1; a possible D gene is TRBD1 (5 bases). V lost 2 bases, J lost 7 bases, and 23 bases lay in between. Germline values: CDR1 ENHRY, CDR2 SYGVKD. The CDR3 extends over 17 amino acids. CDR3: CAISEVASGQGNGEAFF. The DNA for the CDR3 is TGTGCCATCAGTGAGGTTGCTAGCGGGCAGGGCAATGGTGAAGCTTTCTTT.

This clonotype has a count of ten or more. The chain joins TRBV4-2 to TRBJ2-7; tentatively, D is TRBD1 (6 bases). Germline V gene sequence: CDR1 LGHNA, CDR2 YNFKEQ. The germline V and J ends were trimmed by 1 base and 0 bases, with 10 bases remaining between them. The CDR3 is 15 amino acids. Here the CDR3 DNA reads TGTGCCAGCAGCCAAGGACAGGAAGCCTCCTACGAGCAGTACTTC. It encodes CASSQGQEASYEQYF.

Here the CDR3 DNA reads TGCGCCAGCAGCGCTTACAGGGGGCCAGGCCAGCCCCAGCATTTT. Protein sequence: CASSAYRGPGQPQHF. The chain couples TRBV4-1 to TRBJ1-5; 9 positions match TRBD1. Germline values: CDR1 MGHRA, CDR2 YSYEKL. This CDR3 comprises 15 residues. The J segment lost 7 bases and the V segment lost 5 bases, leaving 9 bases of the junction unmatched.

This clonotype was counted a few times. The V call is TRBV4-2, the J call TRBJ2-7, with 7 bases matching TRBD2. The V gene's germline CDR1 is LGHNA and CDR2 YNFKEQ. The trim removed 0 bases at V and 5 bases at J, leaving 16 bases unmatched. The CDR3 is made up of 18 amino acids. The CDR3 coding sequence is TGTGCCAGCAGCCAAGATACCCTCTTTAGCGGGCCCCCCAACGAGCAGTACTTC. It encodes CASSQDTLFSGPPNEQYF.

Only a few counts were recorded for this clonotype. V and J are TRBV3-1 and TRBJ2-7, with TRBD1 as a possible D gene (5 bases). Trimming shortened V by 4 bases and J by 5 bases, and 12 bases separated the two germline ends. This CDR3 contains 13 residues. Germline CDR1 reads LGHDT; CDR2 reads YNNKEL (reference sequence). Here the CDR3 DNA reads TGTGCCAGCAGCCTTCAGGGTCCCAACGAGCAGTACTTC. Its translation: CASSLQGPNEQYF.

This clonotype was seen a handful of times. The chain links TRBV4-3 to TRBJ2-5; 8 bases agree with TRBD2. Germline CDR1 is LGHNA and CDR2 is YSLEER. V lost 1 base to trimming and J lost 7 bases; unmatched junction nucleotides: 5. The CDR3 contains 14 residues. DNA for the CDR3: TGCGCCAGCAGCCAAGCCCAGCGGGAGTCGACCCAGTACTTC. Amino acids: CASSQAQRESTQYF.

This clonotype appeared a single time. The rearrangement joins TRBV9 to TRBJ2-3, with 10 bases matching TRBD2. This CDR3 comprises 16 residues. Trimming took 0 bases from V and 1 from J; bases not matched to a gene: 2. Germline V CDR1 and CDR2: SGDLS, YYNGEE. The CDR3: CASSVATSGGTDTQYF. Here the CDR3 DNA reads TGTGCCAGCAGCGTAGCTACTAGCGGGGGCACAGATACGCAGTATTTT.